This TCR beta chain was captured by sequencing in a study of blood T cell repertoires in COVID-19 (dated by TCRdb to about 2020). At the level of the whole study: Samples from collaborators originated in the United States, Italy and Spain and spanned both the acute and convalescent phases of COVID-19. The prospective study material was composed of cDNA or gDNA derived from T cells, B-cell-depleted T cells, or PBMCs. Deeply sampled blood TCRbeta repertoires from subjects exposed to, actively infected with, or recovered from COVID-19 were included in the dataset. The repertoires were released in a freely available public database meant as a resource for research on the immune response to SARS-CoV-2. The samples were drawn from the first 160 participants of the ongoing ImmuneRACE study and from 1,200 or so subjects provided by 6 global collaborators. The sample metadata nearly always contained a de-identified subject ID, COVID-19 status, age in years and sex. Where available, HLA class I and class II types were taken from metadata supplied by the sample provider and were not determined by assay-based typing.

With regard to this clone: There is no known antigen for this receptor. No base quality information exists; no much larger clone differs at one position.

In Seattle, one collaborating source enrolled patients while the infection was active and tracked those patients longitudinally over the course of disease. The collaborating institutions used their own protocols to collect whole blood in K2EDTA tubes. For TCRbeta analysis, collaborators shipped samples in one of three forms: frozen whole blood, isolated PBMCs, or DNA extracted from either of those sample types. Via the germline V gene (reference sequence), CDR1 is MNHNY and CDR2 SVGAGI. The CDR3 sequence holds 14 residues, the cysteine and phenylalanine included. Left in the record is the CDR3 DNA by itself, 42 bases read in frame from the first base. Ends trimmed: V by 0 bases, J by 5 bases; bases unmatched to a gene: 1. TCRbeta CDR3 regions were amplified from genomic DNA using the immunoSEQ Assay, a bias-controlled multiplex PCR. The original methods were these. Within the assay, amplification of reference gene primers was used to estimate how many nucleated cells each sample contained. To quantify the absolute abundance of each unique TCRbeta CDR3 rearrangement, sequence reads were collapsed and filtered. For each sample, productive Simpson clonality was calculated by taking the square root of Simpson's diversity index across productive rearrangements. The table was pulled from immuneACCESS by TCRdb, which kept in-frame rearrangements only. Such tables lose some clones; where checked, under half of the loss comes from unresolved V genes, and the rest has no known cause. D and trimming were read from the DNA, whereas the V and J calls and clone size are those reported in that table. Here the sample has some 200,000 clones; more than 75% occur a single time. In total, the top ten clones hold roughly 5.5% of the sample.

General conclusions and limits of the study: The amount of clinical and demographic metadata varied by source and participant and was provided uncurated.

Sequenced input: peripheral blood. The source is a woman aged 70 to 79 with COVID-19, enrolled during active disease. This sequence uses TRBV6-6 and TRBJ1-1; 9 central bases correspond to TRBD1. The DNA sequence follows: TGTGCCAGCAGTTACTCGGGGACAGGGACTGAAGCTTTCTTT. Translation gives CASSYSGTGTEAFF.